This is a list of T cell receptor beta chains from one sample in a study of response to subunit inactivated influenza vaccine. MiXCR was run by TCRdb on the RT-PCR reads, yielding one entry per CDR3 protein. The sample lists fewer than 600,000 distinct CDR3 sequences; roughly 7.9% were seen once. Source: PBMCs from blood, taken roughly 24 months after vaccination. The receptors shown here come from a man between 50 and 69 years old who received an inactivated influenza vaccine. Each CDR3 is given with its conserved first and last residue. D genes are given only for firm matches. Clone size is given for some rows only: seen once, a few or many times, or a class if the clone is expanded.

J,D,V,size,CDR3,DNA
TRBJ2-1,.,TRBV7-2,.,CASSLGLASGEQFF,TGTGCCAGCAGCTTAGGATTAGCGTCTGGTGAGCAGTTCTTC
TRBJ2-2,.,TRBV11-2,.,CASSLVLTTGELFF,TGTGCCAGCAGCTTAGTTCTAACCACCGGGGAGCTGTTTTTT
TRBJ2-5,.,TRBV4-1,few,CASSQDTGFQETQYF,TGCGCCAGCAGCCAAGATACCGGATTTCAAGAGACCCAGTACTTC
TRBJ2-5,.,TRBV7-2,.,CASSLREPSVLGTQYF,TGTGCCAGCAGCTTAAGAGAGCCTAGCGTACTGGGGACCCAGTACTTC
TRBJ2-7,TRBD2,TRBV10-3,few,CAISEPGLEDYEQYF,TGTGCCATCAGTGAACCGGGACTAGAAGACTACGAGCAGTACTTC
TRBJ2-1,TRBD2,TRBV3-1,many,CASSQEGTSGGDYNEQFF,TGTGCCAGCAGCCAAGAGGGGACTAGCGGGGGGGACTACAATGAGCAGTTCTTC
TRBJ2-3,.,TRBV29-1,few,CSVTTWQDTQYF,TGCAGCGTTACTACATGGCAGGATACGCAGTATTTT
TRBJ1-5,.,TRBV4-3,.,CASSQDFGGRQPQHF,TGCGCCAGCAGCCAAGATTTCGGGGGGCGGCAGCCCCAGCATTTT
TRBJ2-3,TRBD2,TRBV29-1,many,CSVEGRGGRTDTQYF,TGCAGCGTTGAGGGGCGGGGGGGCCGGACAGATACGCAGTATTTT
TRBJ1-1,TRBD1,TRBV19,few,CASSMPGQAYTEAFF,TGTGCCAGTAGTATGCCGGGACAGGCGTACACTGAAGCTTTCTTT
TRBJ2-5,.,TRBV9,many,CASSPLAYPQETQYF,TGTGCCAGCAGCCCACTGGCGTATCCGCAAGAGACCCAGTACTTC
TRBJ2-7,TRBD2,TRBV12-3/TRBV12-4,.,CASSPRTSGMGEQYF,TGTGCCAGCAGTCCCAGGACTAGCGGGATGGGGGAGCAGTACTTC
TRBJ2-7,.,TRBV12-3/TRBV12-4,many,CASSWGGPLYEQYF,TGTGCCAGCAGCTGGGGGGGCCCTTTATACGAGCAGTACTTC
TRBJ1-6,.,TRBV20-1,.,CSARPLTAVGPLHF,TGCAGTGCTAGACCCCTGACGGCGGTGGGGCCCCTCCACTTT
TRBJ1-5,TRBD1,TRBV28,few,CASSFSLDRGDQPQHF,TGTGCCAGCAGCTTTTCTCTGGACAGGGGTGATCAGCCCCAGCATTTT
TRBJ2-3,.,TRBV4-2,many,CASSRKTGADTQYF,TGTGCCAGCAGCCGAAAGACTGGGGCAGATACGCAGTATTTT
TRBJ2-1,.,TRBV18,.,CASSPQGSTYNEQFF,TGTGCCAGCTCTCCACAGGGCAGTACCTACAATGAGCAGTTCTTC
TRBJ2-4,.,TRBV7-9,.,CASSLGNGGTKNIQYF,TGTGCCAGCAGCTTAGGAAATGGAGGAACCAAAAACATTCAGTACTTC
TRBJ1-4,TRBD1,TRBV5-1,many,CASSTRGMNEKLFF,TGCGCCAGCAGCACCAGGGGGATGAACGAAAAACTGTTTTTT
TRBJ2-5,.,TRBV7-2,few,CASSLGVGGKETQYF,TGTGCCAGCAGCTTAGGGGTTGGCGGGAAAGAGACCCAGTACTTC
TRBJ2-2,.,TRBV9,.,CASSVHPGPKNTGELFF,TGTGCCAGCAGCGTCCACCCGGGACCGAAGAACACCGGGGAGCTGTTTTTT
TRBJ2-4,.,TRBV4-2,few,CASSPLGGATKNIQYF,TGTGCCAGCAGCCCATTGGGGGGGGCCACCAAAAACATTCAGTACTTC
TRBJ2-2,TRBD2,TRBV7-9,few,CASSPMTASGTGELFF,TGTGCCAGCAGCCCCATGACGGCTAGCGGGACCGGGGAGCTGTTTTTT
TRBJ2-5,.,TRBV7-2,.,CASSPSRAGETQYF,TGTGCCAGCAGCCCATCGAGGGCTGGAGAGACCCAGTACTTC
TRBJ2-1,TRBD2,TRBV6-5,.,CASSYTGLAGYNEQFF,TGTGCCAGCAGTTACACGGGACTAGCGGGTTACAATGAGCAGTTCTTC
TRBJ2-5,.,TRBV4-1,few,CASSQTKGETQYF,TGCGCCAGCAGCCAGACCAAGGGAGAGACCCAGTACTTC
TRBJ2-2,TRBD2,TRBV9,many,CASSVVGSGSTGELFF,TGTGCCAGCAGCGTAGTTGGTAGCGGGAGTACCGGGGAGCTGTTTTTT
TRBJ2-2,.,TRBV14,few,CASSQDWDFTGELFF,TGTGCCAGCAGCCAAGATTGGGACTTCACCGGGGAGCTGTTTTTT
TRBJ1-1,.,TRBV25-1,few,CASVRGTEAFF,TGTGCCAGCGTCAGGGGCACTGAAGCTTTCTTT
TRBJ2-2,TRBD2,TRBV2,few,CASSDGGRAFTGELFF,TGTGCCAGCAGTGATGGCGGGAGGGCCTTCACCGGGGAGCTGTTTTTT
TRBJ1-2,TRBD1,TRBV29-1,many,CSVEGQGELYGYTF,TGCAGCGTTGAAGGGCAGGGGGAACTCTATGGCTACACCTTC
TRBJ1-1,.,TRBV21-1,.,CASSRTGAAAFF,TGTGCCAGCAGCAGGACGGGGGCCGCGGCTTTCTTT
TRBJ2-1,.,TRBV12-3/TRBV12-4,many,CASRGHGLNEQFF,TGTGCCAGCAGGGGACACGGACTTAATGAGCAGTTCTTC
TRBJ1-1,TRBD1,TRBV20-1,few,CSANDNRGGTEAFF,TGCAGTGCTAATGATAACAGGGGTGGCACTGAAGCTTTCTTT
TRBJ2-7,TRBD2,TRBV2,many,CASSLTSGLNYEQYF,TGTGCCAGCAGTTTGACTAGCGGCCTTAATTACGAGCAGTACTTC
TRBJ2-1,TRBD1,TRBV9,.,CASTPGQGFNEQFF,TGTGCCAGCACCCCCGGACAGGGTTTCAATGAGCAGTTCTTC
TRBJ2-3,.,TRBV29-1,many,CSVRAPADTQYF,TGCAGCGTTCGAGCACCAGCAGATACGCAGTATTTT
TRBJ1-4,.,TRBV10-3,.,CAISGARGGEKLFF,TGTGCCATCAGTGGGGCTCGGGGAGGTGAAAAACTGTTTTTT
TRBJ1-5,.,TRBV4-2,many,CASGRTVNQPQHF,TGTGCCAGCGGAAGGACAGTAAATCAGCCCCAGCATTTT